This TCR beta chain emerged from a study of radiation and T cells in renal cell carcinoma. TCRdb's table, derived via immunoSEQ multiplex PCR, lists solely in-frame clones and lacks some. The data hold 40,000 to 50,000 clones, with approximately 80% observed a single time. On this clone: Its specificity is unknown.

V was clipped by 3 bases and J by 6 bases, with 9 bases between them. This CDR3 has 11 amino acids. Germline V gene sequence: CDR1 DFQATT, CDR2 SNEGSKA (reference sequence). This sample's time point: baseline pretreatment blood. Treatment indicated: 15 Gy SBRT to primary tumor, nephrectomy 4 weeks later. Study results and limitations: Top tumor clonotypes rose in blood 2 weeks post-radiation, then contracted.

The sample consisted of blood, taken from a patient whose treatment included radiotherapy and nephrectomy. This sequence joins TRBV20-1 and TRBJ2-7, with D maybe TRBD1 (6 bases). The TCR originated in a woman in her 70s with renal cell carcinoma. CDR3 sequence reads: CSASTGTEQYF. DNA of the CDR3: TGCAGTGCTAGTACAGGGACCGAGCAGTACTTC.